This TCR beta chain was identified in a study of blood T cell repertoires in COVID-19. CDR1 is MGHRA, CDR2 YSYEKL, per germline. This CDR3 has 16 amino acids. Trimming stripped 1 base from V and 5 bases from J, with 17 bases between. The repertoire was sequenced with immunoSEQ multiplex PCR; TCRdb's copy has only in-frame clones and lacks some. The table records about 320,000 clones, around 90% of them present only once. Sequencing used PBMCs or T cells enriched from blood (not recorded which). This TCR was sampled from a woman between 18 and 29 years old who had recovered from COVID-19. This sequence joins TRBV4-1 and TRBJ1-2; no reliable D call. The DNA of the CDR3 is TGCGCCAGCAGCCAAGTATTGCAGGCAATAGGATATGGCTACACCTTC. It is translated as CASSQVLQAIGYGYTF.